This T cell receptor (beta chain) was sequenced for a study of T-cell memory formation after mild COVID-19. Study-level points and caveats: Cross-reactive memory seemingly joined, as some responding clones were found in pre-infection memory. SARS-CoV-2 specificity of second-wave clones peaking day 37 was unconfirmed. Most CD4+ clones that shrank were in CM and EM, while CD8+ ones turned up in EMRA.

CDR1 is LGHNA and CDR2 is YNFKEQ in the germline V gene. Unmatched junction bases numbered 11, after V lost 0 bases and J lost 4 bases. The CDR3 consists of 17 residues. This clonotype was counted between two and nine times. The antigen remains unidentified. UMIs and sample barcodes were carried by the TCR alpha and TCR beta cDNA libraries that 5'RACE produced using constant-segment primers. TCRdb reprocessed the 5' RACE reads via MiXCR and lists one record per CDR3 protein. Of roughly 200,000 distinct CDR3 sequences listed, about a fifth are singletons. Sequencing input: PBMCs or a T cell subset sorted from them (not recorded which). This chain connects TRBV4-2 to TRBJ1-2; 7 nucleotides align to TRBD1. This clonotype was sampled from an adult woman who had mild COVID-19 (a few samples of this study predate the infection). Cell type and time point are not known. The CDR3 coding sequence is TGTGCCAGCAGCCAAGAAGGCGGTGCGGACAGGATCTATGGCTACACCTTC. It yields the protein CASSQEGGADRIYGYTF.